Detailed here is one TCR beta chain. The junction had 3 bases not matched to a gene; V was cut back by 0 bases and J by 4 bases. Per germline, CDR1 MDHEN and CDR2 SYDVKM. The CDR3 has 16 amino acids. TCRdb keeps only in-frame clones here, not all; method: immunoSEQ multiplex PCR. The sample has hundreds of thousands of clones; roughly 90% are singletons. These data belong to a study of blood T cell repertoires in COVID-19. This study enrolled people aged roughly 18 to 100 from about two dozen US geographic areas. This chain links TRBV28 with TRBJ1-3; 10 bases map to TRBD1. The clonotype comes from a man aged 55 to 70 who had recovered from COVID-19. The sequenced material came from PBMCs or T cells enriched from blood (not recorded which). The DNA of the CDR3 is TGTGCCAGCAGTTTATGGGGGACAGGGGTCGGAAACACCATATATTTT. Protein sequence: CASSLWGTGVGNTIYF.